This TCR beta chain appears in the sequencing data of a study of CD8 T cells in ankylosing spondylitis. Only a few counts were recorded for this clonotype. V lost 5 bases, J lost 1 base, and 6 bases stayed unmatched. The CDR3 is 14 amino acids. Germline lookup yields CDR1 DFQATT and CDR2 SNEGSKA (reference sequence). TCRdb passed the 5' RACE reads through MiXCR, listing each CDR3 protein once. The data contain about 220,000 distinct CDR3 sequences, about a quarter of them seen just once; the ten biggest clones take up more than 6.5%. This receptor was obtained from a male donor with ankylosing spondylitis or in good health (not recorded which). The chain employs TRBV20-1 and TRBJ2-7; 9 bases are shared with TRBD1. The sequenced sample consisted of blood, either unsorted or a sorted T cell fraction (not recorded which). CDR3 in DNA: TGCAGTGCTGCTGCCGGGACAGGGTCCTACGAGCAGTACTTC. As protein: CSAAAGTGSYEQYF.